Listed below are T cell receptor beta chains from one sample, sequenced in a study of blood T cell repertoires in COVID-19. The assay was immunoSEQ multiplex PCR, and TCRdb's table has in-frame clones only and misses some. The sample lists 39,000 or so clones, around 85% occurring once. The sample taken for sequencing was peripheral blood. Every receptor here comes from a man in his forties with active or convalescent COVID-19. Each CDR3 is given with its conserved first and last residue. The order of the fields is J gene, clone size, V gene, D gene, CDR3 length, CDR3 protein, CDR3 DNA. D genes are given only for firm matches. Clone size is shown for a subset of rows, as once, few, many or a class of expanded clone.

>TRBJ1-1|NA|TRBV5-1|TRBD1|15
CASSLKAGGDTEAFF
TGCGCCAGCAGCTTGAAGGCAGGGGGAGACACTGAAGCTTTCTTT
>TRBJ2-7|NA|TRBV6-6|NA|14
CASNRDGSSYEQYF
TGTGCCAGCAACCGGGACGGGAGCTCCTACGAGCAGTACTTC
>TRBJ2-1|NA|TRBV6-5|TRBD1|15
CAAPRDRGPYNEQFF
TGTGCCGCCCCCCGAGACAGGGGTCCCTACAATGAGCAGTTCTTC
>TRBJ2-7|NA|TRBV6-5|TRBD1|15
CASRDRDRGNYEQYF
TGTGCCAGCAGGGACCGGGACAGGGGTAATTACGAGCAGTACTTC
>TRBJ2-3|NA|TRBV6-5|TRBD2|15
CASRSLAGRTDTQYF
TGTGCCAGCAGATCGCTAGCGGGGCGCACAGATACGCAGTATTTT
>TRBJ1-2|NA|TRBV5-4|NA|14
CASSLDGVTSGYTF
TGTGCCAGCAGCTTGGACGGGGTGACAAGTGGCTACACCTTC
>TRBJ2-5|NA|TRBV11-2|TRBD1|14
CASSLEQGRETQYF
TGTGCCAGCAGCTTAGAACAGGGGAGAGAGACCCAGTACTTC
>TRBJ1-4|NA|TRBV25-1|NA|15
CASSELRGDTEKLFF
TGTGCCAGCAGTGAACTTCGGGGAGACACAGAAAAACTGTTTTTT
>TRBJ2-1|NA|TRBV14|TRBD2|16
CASSTSGRTSYNEQFF
TGTGCCAGCAGTACTAGCGGGCGCACTTCGTACAATGAGCAGTTCTTC
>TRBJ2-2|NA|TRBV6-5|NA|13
CASVHTYTGELFF
TGTGCCAGCGTCCACACGTACACCGGGGAGCTGTTTTTT
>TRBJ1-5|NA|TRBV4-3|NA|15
CASSQDGHSNQPQHF
TGCGCCAGCAGCCAAGATGGCCATAGCAATCAGCCCCAGCATTTT
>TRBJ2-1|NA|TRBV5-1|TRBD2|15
CASSPGLARGNEQFF
TGCGCCAGCAGCCCGGGACTAGCGAGAGGTAATGAGCAGTTCTTC
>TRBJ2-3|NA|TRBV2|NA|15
CASSVSGASIGTQYF
TGTGCCAGCAGTGTGAGTGGGGCTAGTATAGGTACGCAGTATTTT
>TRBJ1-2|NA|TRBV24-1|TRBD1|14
CATSDGDRVYGYTF
TGTGCCACCAGTGATGGGGACAGGGTGTATGGCTACACCTTC
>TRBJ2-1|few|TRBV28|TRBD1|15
CASSLPDRAYNEQFF
TGTGCCAGCAGTTTACCGGACAGGGCCTACAATGAGCAGTTCTTC
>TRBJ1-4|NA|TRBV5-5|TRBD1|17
CASSSGTGGLKDEKLFF
TGTGCCAGCAGCTCCGGGACAGGGGGTCTAAAGGATGAAAAACTGTTTTTT
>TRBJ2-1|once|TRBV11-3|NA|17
CASSLDFGVSSYNEQFF
TGTGCCAGCAGCTTAGACTTCGGGGTGAGCTCCTACAATGAGCAGTTCTTC
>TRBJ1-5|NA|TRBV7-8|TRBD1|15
CASSLNRGSNQPQHF
TGTGCCAGCAGCTTAAACAGGGGTAGCAATCAGCCCCAGCATTTT
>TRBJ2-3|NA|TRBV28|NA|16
CASSPPEVPGVDTQYF
TGTGCCAGCAGCCCTCCCGAGGTCCCCGGAGTAGATACGCAGTATTTT
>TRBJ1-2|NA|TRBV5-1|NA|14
CASSLALIGGGYTF
TGCGCCAGCAGCTTGGCCTTAATCGGGGGTGGCTACACCTTC
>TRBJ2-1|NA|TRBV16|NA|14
CATTARTVYNEQFF
TGTGCCACAACCGCCAGGACAGTCTACAATGAGCAGTTCTTC
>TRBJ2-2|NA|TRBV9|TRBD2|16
CASSGLAGVGTGELFF
TGTGCCAGCAGCGGGCTAGCGGGGGTGGGCACCGGGGAGCTGTTTTTT
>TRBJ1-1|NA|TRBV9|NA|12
CASSVPRTEAFF
TGTGCCAGCAGCGTACCGAGGACTGAAGCTTTCTTT
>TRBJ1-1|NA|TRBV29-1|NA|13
CSVEGGLYTEAFF
TGCAGCGTTGAGGGTGGACTCTACACTGAAGCTTTCTTT
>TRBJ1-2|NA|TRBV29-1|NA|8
CAGSGYTF
TGCGCAGGTAGTGGCTACACCTTC
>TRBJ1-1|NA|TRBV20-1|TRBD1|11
CSADRETEAFF
TGCAGTGCAGACAGGGAAACTGAAGCTTTCTTT
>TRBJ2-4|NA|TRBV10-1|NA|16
CASSEKGVGAKNIQYF
TGCGCCAGCAGTGAAAAGGGAGTAGGGGCCAAAAACATTCAGTACTTC
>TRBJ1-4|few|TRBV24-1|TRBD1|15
CATSDSGTGDEKLFF
TGTGCCACCAGTGATTCCGGGACAGGGGATGAAAAACTGTTTTTT
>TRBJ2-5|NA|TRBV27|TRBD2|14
CASSLRRGGETQYF
TGTGCCAGCAGTTTAAGGAGGGGAGGGGAGACCCAGTACTTC
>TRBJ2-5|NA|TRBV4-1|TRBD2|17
CASSQDAERGRRETQYF
TGCGCCAGCAGCCAAGATGCGGAGCGGGGCCGCCGAGAGACCCAGTACTTC
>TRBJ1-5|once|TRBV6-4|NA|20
CASSHSPNTGIRVSNQPQHF
TGTGCCAGCAGTCATTCCCCGAACACAGGGATAAGGGTGAGCAATCAGCCCCAGCATTTT
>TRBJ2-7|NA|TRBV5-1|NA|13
CASSLEPTGEQYF
TGCGCCAGCAGCTTAGAGCCGACGGGCGAGCAGTACTTC
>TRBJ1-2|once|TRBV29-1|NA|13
CSVEEPGRYGYTF
TGCAGCGTTGAAGAGCCAGGGAGGTATGGCTACACCTTC
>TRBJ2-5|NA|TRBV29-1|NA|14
CSVVNLLVQETQYF
TGCAGCGTTGTTAATTTACTGGTTCAAGAGACCCAGTACTTC
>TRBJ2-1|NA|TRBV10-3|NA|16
CAISELGGAYLKEQFF
TGTGCCATCAGTGAGTTGGGGGGGGCCTACCTAAAGGAGCAGTTCTTC
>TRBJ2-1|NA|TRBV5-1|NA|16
CASSLGVGASTGEQFF
TGCGCCAGCAGCTTGGGAGTGGGGGCTAGCACCGGTGAGCAGTTCTTC
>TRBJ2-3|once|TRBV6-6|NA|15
CASSYDRMGADTQYF
TGTGCCAGCAGTTACGACAGGATGGGCGCAGATACGCAGTATTTT
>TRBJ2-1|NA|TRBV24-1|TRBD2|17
CATSGGLADFSYNEQFF
TGTGCCACCAGTGGTGGACTAGCGGATTTCTCCTACAATGAGCAGTTCTTC
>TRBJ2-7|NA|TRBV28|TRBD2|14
CATRTSGGFYEQYF
TGTGCCACGCGGACTAGCGGGGGGTTCTACGAGCAGTACTTC
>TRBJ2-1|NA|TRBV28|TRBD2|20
CASSLSPRPSGLRVYNEQFF
TGTGCCAGCAGTTTATCTCCCCGGCCTAGCGGGCTACGGGTCTACAATGAGCAGTTCTTC
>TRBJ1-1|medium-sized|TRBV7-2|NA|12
CASSLGTIEAFF
TGTGCCAGCAGCTTAGGGACAATTGAAGCTTTCTTT
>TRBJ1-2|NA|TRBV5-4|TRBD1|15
CASSPKGGTDYGYTF
TGTGCCAGCAGCCCCAAAGGGGGCACGGACTATGGCTACACCTTC
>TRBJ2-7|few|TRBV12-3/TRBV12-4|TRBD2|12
CASQRGASEQYF
TGTGCCTCCCAGCGGGGGGCGTCCGAGCAGTACTTC
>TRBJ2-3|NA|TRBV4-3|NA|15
CASSQESGTPGTQYF
TGCGCCAGCAGCCAAGAGTCGGGGACACCCGGGACGCAGTATTTT
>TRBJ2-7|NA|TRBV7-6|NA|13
CASSSRQYYEQYF
TGTGCCAGCAGCTCTCGACAGTACTACGAGCAGTACTTC
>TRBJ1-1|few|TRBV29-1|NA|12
CSVWTENTEAFF
TGCAGCGTTTGGACAGAGAACACTGAAGCTTTCTTT
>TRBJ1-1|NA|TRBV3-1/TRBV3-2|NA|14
CASSQGGRGTEAFF
TGTGCCAGCAGCCAAGGGGGCAGGGGCACTGAAGCTTTCTTT
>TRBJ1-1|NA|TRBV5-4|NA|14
CASSPISAGAEAFF
TGTGCCAGCAGCCCTATTAGCGCTGGGGCTGAAGCTTTCTTT